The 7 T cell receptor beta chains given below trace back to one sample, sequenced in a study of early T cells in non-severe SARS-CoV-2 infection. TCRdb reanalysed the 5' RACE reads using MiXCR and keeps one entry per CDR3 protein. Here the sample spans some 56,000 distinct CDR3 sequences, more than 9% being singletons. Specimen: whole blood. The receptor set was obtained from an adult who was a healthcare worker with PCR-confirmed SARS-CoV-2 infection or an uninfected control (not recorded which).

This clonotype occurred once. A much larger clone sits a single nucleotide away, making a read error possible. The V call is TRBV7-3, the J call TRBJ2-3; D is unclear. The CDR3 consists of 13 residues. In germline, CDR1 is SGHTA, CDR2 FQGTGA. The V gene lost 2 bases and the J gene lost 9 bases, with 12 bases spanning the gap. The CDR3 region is CASSLVSGNTQYF. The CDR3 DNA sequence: TGTGCCAGCAGCTTAGTGTCGGGTAACACGCAGTATTTT.

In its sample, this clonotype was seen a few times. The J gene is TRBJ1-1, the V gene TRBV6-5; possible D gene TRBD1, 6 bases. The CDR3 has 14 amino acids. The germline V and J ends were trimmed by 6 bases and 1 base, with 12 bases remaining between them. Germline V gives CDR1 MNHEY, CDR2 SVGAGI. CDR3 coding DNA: TGTGCCAGCAGGAATTACAGGGCGAACACTGAAGCTTTCTTT. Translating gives CASRNYRANTEAFF.

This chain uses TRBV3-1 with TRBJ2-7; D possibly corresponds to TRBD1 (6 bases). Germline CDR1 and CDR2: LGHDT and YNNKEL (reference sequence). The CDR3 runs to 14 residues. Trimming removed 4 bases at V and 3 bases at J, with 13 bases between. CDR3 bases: TGTGCCAGCAGCCGGGACACGAAGTTCTACGAGCAGTACTTC. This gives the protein CASSRDTKFYEQYF.

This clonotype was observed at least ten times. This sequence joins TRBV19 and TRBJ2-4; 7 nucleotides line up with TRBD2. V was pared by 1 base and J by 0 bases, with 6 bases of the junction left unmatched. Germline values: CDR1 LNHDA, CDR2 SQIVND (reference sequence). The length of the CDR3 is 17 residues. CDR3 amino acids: CASSIGWTSLAKNIQYF. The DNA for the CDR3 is TGTGCCAGTAGTATAGGTTGGACTAGTCTAGCCAAAAACATTCAGTACTTC.

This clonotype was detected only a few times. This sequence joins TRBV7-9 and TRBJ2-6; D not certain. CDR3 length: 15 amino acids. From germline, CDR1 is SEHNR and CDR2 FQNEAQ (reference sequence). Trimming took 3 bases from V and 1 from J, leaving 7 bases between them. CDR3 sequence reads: CASSLKGSGANVLTF. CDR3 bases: TGTGCCAGCAGCTTGAAAGGTTCTGGGGCCAACGTCCTGACTTTC. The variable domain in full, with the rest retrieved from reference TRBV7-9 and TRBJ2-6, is DTGVSQNPRHKITKRGQNVTFRCDPISEHNRLYWYRQTLGQGPEFLTYFQNEAQLEKSRLLSDRFSAERPKGSFSTLEIQRTEQGDSAMYLCASSLKGSGANVLTFGAGSRLTVL.

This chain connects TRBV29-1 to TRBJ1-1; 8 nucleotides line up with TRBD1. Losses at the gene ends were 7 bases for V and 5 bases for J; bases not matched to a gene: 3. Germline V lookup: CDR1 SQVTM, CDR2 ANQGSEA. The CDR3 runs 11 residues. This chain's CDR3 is CSARTGTEAFF. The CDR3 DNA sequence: TGCAGCGCACGGACAGGGACTGAAGCTTTCTTT.

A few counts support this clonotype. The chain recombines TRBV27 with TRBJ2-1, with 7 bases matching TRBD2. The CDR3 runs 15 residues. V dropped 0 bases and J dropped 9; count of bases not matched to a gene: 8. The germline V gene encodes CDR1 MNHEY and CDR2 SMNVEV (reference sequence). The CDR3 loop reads CASSLSGGRLGEQFF. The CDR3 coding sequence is TGTGCCAGCAGTTTATCAGGCGGGAGACTTGGTGAGCAGTTCTTC.